Below, 28 T cell receptor beta chains from the same sample are listed, as sequenced in a study of CD8 T cells in ankylosing spondylitis. TCRdb reanalysed the 5' RACE reads using MiXCR and keeps one entry per CDR3 protein. The table shows some 200,000 distinct CDR3 sequences, with 9.5% to 15% occurring only once. The sample comprised blood, either unsorted or a sorted T cell fraction (not recorded which). These receptors came from a male donor with ankylosing spondylitis or in good health (not recorded which).

This clonotype has at least ten counts. The genes are TRBV25-1 and TRBJ2-5; 11 nucleotides match TRBD2. The length of the CDR3 is 14 residues. Germline V gives CDR1 MGHDK, CDR2 SYGVNS. V lost 2 bases, J lost 5 bases, and 1 base stayed unmatched. DNA of the CDR3: TGTGCCAGCAGTGAAAGGACTAGCGGGGAGACCCAGTACTTC. This sequence encodes CASSERTSGETQYF. The variable domain in full, completed from reference TRBV25-1 and TRBJ2-5, reads EADIYQTPRYLVIGTGKKITLECSQTMGHDKMYWYQQDPGMELHLIHYSYGVNSTEKGDLSSESTVSRIRTEHFPLTLESARPSHTSQYLCASSERTSGETQYFGPGTRLLVL.

This clonotype has just a few counts. The chain employs TRBV7-8 and TRBJ2-1, with a weak D call TRBD2 (5 bases). Germline V CDR1 and CDR2: SGHVS, FQNEAQ. V lost 5 bases and J lost 2, with 22 bases in between. The CDR3 spans 18 residues. CDR3 protein: CASSEPSFWGTAYNEQFF. In nucleotides, the CDR3 is TGTGCCAGCAGCGAGCCTAGCTTCTGGGGTACAGCCTACAATGAGCAGTTCTTC.

The chain couples TRBV12-3 or TRBV12-4 to TRBJ2-7; tentatively, D is TRBD1 or TRBD2 (5 bases each). This CDR3 has 13 residues. The V and J ends lost 7 bases and 13 bases respectively, with 23 bases between them. The CDR3 DNA sequence: TGTGCCAGCACCCCGCCGAACCGGGACGGAGCTTACTTC. Its protein is CASTPPNRDGAYF.

The gene calls are TRBV10-2 and TRBJ2-7; the D is unclear. The V end was cut by 7 bases, the J end by 0 bases, with 13 bases between. Germline V gene lookup returns CDR1 WSHSY and CDR2 SAAADI. This CDR3 region has 14 residues. Here the CDR3 DNA reads TGCGCCAGCACCACGGACGTGAGCTCCTACGAGCAGTACTTC. This gives the protein CASTTDVSSYEQYF.

In its sample, this clonotype was seen many times. V usage is TRBV3-1 and J usage is TRBJ1-1; tentative D call: TRBD1 (5 bases). The CDR3 spans 15 residues. With 3 bases removed from V and 0 bases from J, the gap between germline ends came to 11 bases. Per germline, CDR1 LGHDT and CDR2 YNNKEL (reference sequence). The CDR3 DNA reads TGTGCCAGCAGCCACGGGACCGCCGTGAACACTGAAGCTTTCTTT. This translates into CASSHGTAVNTEAFF. The full variable domain, its missing parts supplied by reference TRBV3-1 and TRBJ1-1, is DTAVSQTPKYLVTQMGNDKSIKCEQNLGHDTMYWYKQDSKKFLKIMFSYNNKELIINETVPNRFSPKSPDKAHLNLHINSLELGDSAVYFCASSHGTAVNTEAFFGQGTRLTVV.

The chain couples TRBV4-1 to TRBJ2-4, with D possibly matching TRBD2 (5 bases). From germline, CDR1 is MGHRA and CDR2 YSYEKL. The CDR3 totals 17 residues. V was shortened by 1 base and J by 0 bases, with 13 bases between the two germline ends. CDR3 DNA: TGCGCCAGCAGCCAAGTAATAAGCGGCCTAGCCAAAAACATTCAGTACTTC. Protein sequence: CASSQVISGLAKNIQYF.

The gene calls are TRBV25-1 and TRBJ2-3; D may be TRBD1 or TRBD2 (5 bases each). V was shortened by 5 bases and J by 5 bases, with 14 bases between the two germline ends. The CDR3 covers 14 residues. Germline V gives CDR1 MGHDK, CDR2 SYGVNS. The CDR3 bases are TGTGCCAGCAGTAGCGCGAGGGGCGTAGATACGCAGTATTTT. Amino acid sequence: CASSSARGVDTQYF.

A few counts support this clonotype. The chain combines TRBV7-9 with TRBJ1-1; no clear D. The V end lost 1 base, the J end lost 1 base, and 7 bases lay between the germline ends. The CDR3 is made up of 14 amino acids. CDR1 and CDR2 (germline): SEHNR, FQNEAQ (reference sequence). In nucleotides, the CDR3 is TGTGCCAGCAGCTTAGTTCTTGGGAACACTGAAGCTTTCTTT. Its protein is CASSLVLGNTEAFF. The full variable domain, rest sourced from reference TRBV7-9 and TRBJ1-1, is DTGVSQNPRHKITKRGQNVTFRCDPISEHNRLYWYRQTLGQGPEFLTYFQNEAQLEKSRLLSDRFSAERPKGSFSTLEIQRTEQGDSAMYLCASSLVLGNTEAFFGQGTRLTVV.

The chain uses TRBV5-6 and TRBJ2-1; D is perhaps TRBD2 (5 bases). V gave up 5 bases and J gave up 0 bases, with 15 bases separating them. This CDR3 has 16 amino acids. CDR1 and CDR2 from the germline V gene are SGHDT and YYEEEE. CDR3 amino acids: CASSKSPGSSYNEQFF. CDR3 in DNA: TGTGCCAGCAGTAAGTCGCCGGGGAGCTCCTACAATGAGCAGTTCTTC.

This clonotype was detected a few times. The CDR3 nucleotides are TGTGCTAGTGGGTCCGCCGACAGGGGGCTTGAAGCTTTCTTT. Protein product: CASGSADRGLEAFF. This chain links TRBV12-5 with TRBJ1-1, with 10 bases that match TRBD1. V shed 6 bases, J shed 7 bases, and the junction held 8 bases outside the gene matches. Germline assignment: CDR1 LGHNT and CDR2 FRNRAP. There are 14 residues in the CDR3.

This chain uses TRBV10-3 with TRBJ2-1; TRBD2 matches 14 bases. Germline V gives CDR1 ENHRY, CDR2 SYGVKD. The ends lost 0 bases at V and 5 bases at J; junction bases unmatched: 12. The CDR3 contains 20 residues. The CDR3 region has the DNA TGTGCCATCAGTGAGTCTTCCCGGACTAGCGGGGGGACAATAGACAATGAGCAGTTCTTC. Protein product: CAISESSRTSGGTIDNEQFF.

This clonotype was observed a few times. V and J are TRBV20-1 and TRBJ2-5; D could derive from TRBD1 or TRBD2 (5 bases each). CDR1 is DFQATT and CDR2 is SNEGSKA in the germline V gene (reference sequence). This CDR3 spans 13 amino acids. The V end lost 5 bases, the J end lost 11 bases, and 21 bases lay between the germline ends. CDR3 nucleotide sequence: TGCAGTGCTGAAGGGGACCCCAGCCCTCATCAGTACTTC. It translates to CSAEGDPSPHQYF.

The chain couples TRBV6-5 to TRBJ1-2, with no clear D. Trimming stripped 0 bases from V and 3 bases from J, with 8 bases between. CDR3 length: 14 amino acids. Per the germline V gene, CDR1 is MNHEY and CDR2 is SVGAGI. This CDR3 is CASSYSGSYYGYTF. The CDR3 DNA follows: TGTGCCAGCAGTTACTCCGGCAGCTACTATGGCTACACCTTC.

This clonotype has a handful of counts. The chain carries TRBV10-2 and TRBJ2-2; the D is unclear. This CDR3 is 11 amino acids long. Trimming took off 7 bases at V and 11 bases at J, with 11 bases between the two ends. Per the germline V gene, CDR1 is WSHSY and CDR2 is SAAADI. This CDR3 reads CASTTDFELFF. The CDR3 DNA reads TGCGCCAGCACCACAGATTTCGAGCTGTTTTTT.

The chain employs TRBV2 and TRBJ2-7; the D gene could be TRBD1 or TRBD2 (5 bases each). The CDR3 is 14 amino acids. V gave up 6 bases and J gave up 0 bases, with 12 bases separating them. CDR1 and CDR2 (germline): SNHLY, FYNNEI. Here the CDR3 reads CASRDGTVSYEQYF. CDR3 DNA sequence: TGTGCCAGCAGGGACGGGACGGTCTCCTACGAGCAGTACTTC.

This clonotype was detected a few times. This sequence joins TRBV25-1 and TRBJ1-6; D gene ambiguous. Trimming cost V 0 bases and J 13 bases, with 7 bases left between them. The CDR3 totals 12 residues. Germline V gene sequence: CDR1 MGHDK, CDR2 SYGVNS. The CDR3 nucleotides read TGTGCCAGCAGTGAATATGGCTGGCCCCTCCACTTT. This codes for CASSEYGWPLHF. Full variable domain (rest looked up from reference TRBV25-1 and TRBJ1-6): EADIYQTPRYLVIGTGKKITLECSQTMGHDKMYWYQQDPGMELHLIHYSYGVNSTEKGDLSSESTVSRIRTEHFPLTLESARPSHTSQYLCASSEYGWPLHFGNGTRLTVT.

This rearrangement joins TRBV7-6 to TRBJ2-5; D gene unclear. The CDR3 length is 15 residues. Germline V gene sequence: CDR1 SGHVS, CDR2 FNYEAQ. V was trimmed by 5 bases and J by 5 bases, leaving 18 bases between them. The CDR3, as DNA: TGTGCCAGCAGCCCTCCCGACTCTGCCGGGGAGACCCAGTACTTC. It yields the protein CASSPPDSAGETQYF.

This clonotype has at least ten counts. The gene calls are TRBV9 and TRBJ2-7; a possible D gene is TRBD1 (5 bases). V lost 3 bases, J lost 0 bases, and 7 bases lay in between. Germline CDR1 reads SGDLS; CDR2 reads YYNGEE. This CDR3 region has 13 residues. CDR3 loop: CASSGTLSYEQYF. The CDR3 DNA reads TGTGCCAGCAGCGGGACACTCTCCTACGAGCAGTACTTC.

CDR3 sequence (DNA): TGTGCCAGCAGCTATTTACTTAGCTCCTACAATGAGCAGTTCTTC. Amino acids: CASSYLLSSYNEQFF. This sequence joins TRBV3-1 and TRBJ2-1, with no clear D. Germline V lookup: CDR1 LGHDT, CDR2 YNNKEL (reference sequence). Trimming took off 5 bases at V and 0 bases at J, with 11 bases between the two ends. This CDR3 has 15 amino acids.

Only a few counts were recorded for this clonotype. The gene calls are TRBV11-1 and TRBJ2-6; TRBD2 matches 9 bases. Germline CDR1 reads SGHAT; CDR2 reads FQDESV (reference sequence). The CDR3 loop spans 21 amino acids. J was trimmed by 0 bases and V by 6 bases; bases with no gene match: 18. The CDR3 is CASSWDGHLLAGPSGANVLTF. CDR3 DNA: TGTGCCAGCAGTTGGGACGGGCACCTCCTAGCGGGGCCCTCTGGGGCCAACGTCCTGACTTTC.

This chain connects TRBV3-1 to TRBJ1-6; D gene unclear. V shed 2 bases and J shed 7 bases, with 15 bases lying between them. The CDR3 runs 16 residues. Germline values: CDR1 LGHDT, CDR2 YNNKEL (reference sequence). The CDR3 bases are TGTGCCAGCAGCCAAAGAAGTCCGGACCCAAATTCACCCCTCCACTTT. Its translation is CASSQRSPDPNSPLHF.

The CDR3, as DNA: TGCAGTGCTCCTCCCCGCGGGGAGCTGTTTTTT. Its protein product is CSAPPRGELFF. This chain uses TRBV20-1 with TRBJ2-2, with D hard to call. This CDR3 spans 11 amino acids. CDR1 and CDR2 from the germline V gene are DFQATT and SNEGSKA (reference sequence). Trimming left V 5 bases short and J 7 bases short, with 8 bases between.

The chain couples TRBV2 to TRBJ2-1; D is ambiguous. The CDR3 consists of 13 residues. Trimming shortened V by 10 bases and J by 10 bases, and 20 bases separated the two germline ends. Looked up from germline, CDR1 is SNHLY and CDR2 is FYNNEI. CDR3 region: CATPLSALGEQFF. CDR3 coding DNA: TGTGCCACCCCGTTAAGCGCCCTAGGGGAGCAGTTCTTC.

In this sample, this clonotype turned up a few times. The J gene is TRBJ2-2, the V gene TRBV20-1; unclear D gene. Trimming took 6 bases from V and 1 from J, leaving 15 bases between them. Germline CDR1 DFQATT, CDR2 SNEGSKA (reference sequence). The CDR3 consists of 15 residues. The DNA of the CDR3 is TGCAGTGCGCCCCAAAGAGACGTGAACACCGGGGAGCTGTTTTTT. It translates to CSAPQRDVNTGELFF.

This clonotype was seen repeatedly, ten times or more. This chain joins TRBV12-3 or TRBV12-4 and TRBJ2-5; D unclear. V was shortened by 4 bases and J by 5 bases, with 5 bases between the two germline ends. The CDR3 is 11 residues long. CDR3 in amino acids: CASSSRETQYF. CDR3 sequence (DNA): TGTGCCAGCAGTTCTAGGGAGACCCAGTACTTC.

This chain joins TRBV6-5 and TRBJ2-7; perhaps TRBD1 as D (6 bases). The CDR3 has 14 amino acids. With 2 bases removed from V and 2 bases from J, the gap between germline ends came to 10 bases. The V gene's germline CDR1 is MNHEY and CDR2 SVGAGI. The CDR3 DNA sequence: TGTGCCAGCAGTTACGGGACACTAGCCTACGAGCAGTACTTC. It is translated as CASSYGTLAYEQYF.

There are a few counts of this clonotype. This sequence joins TRBV12-3 or TRBV12-4 and TRBJ1-1; unclear D gene. V was cut by 4 bases and J by 2 bases, with 23 bases left in between. The CDR3 extends over 18 amino acids. The CDR3 DNA sequence: TGTGCCAGCAGTTCGGCCCTTTTGCTGGGCGGGCGAAACACTGAAGCTTTCTTT. This sequence encodes CASSSALLLGGRNTEAFF.

This clonotype was detected only a few times. V gene TRBV6-5 combines with J gene TRBJ1-4, with no clear D. The germline V gene has CDR1 MNHEY and CDR2 SVGAGI. The CDR3 is 12 amino acids. V was trimmed by 8 bases and J by 3 bases, leaving 7 bases between them. CDR3 sequence reads: CASGFSNEKLFF. The CDR3 DNA sequence: TGTGCCAGCGGTTTCTCTAATGAAAAACTGTTTTTT.